The T cell receptor beta chain under discussion was sequenced for a study of read filtering for tumor transcriptome and immune sequencing. From approximately 430 ng of RNA, a library with molecular barcoded alpha/delta and beta/gamma adaptors was made. TCRdb re-derived calls from the reads in MiXCR, one entry per CDR3 protein. The sample has over 50,000 distinct CDR3 sequences, about 19% seen once. In the case of this clonotype: Its antigen is not identified.

General study points: IR-seq captured clonotypes deeper and more reliably than RNA-seq.

The V gene's germline CDR1 is SNHLY and CDR2 FYNNEI. V gave up 6 bases and J gave up 8 bases, with 19 bases separating them. CDR3 size: 14 residues. This receptor was identified in a donor aged 40 or older with multiple myeloma. The rearrangement uses TRBV2 and TRBJ1-1; D might be TRBD1 (6 bases). Sequencing was carried out using a population of CD138-negative cells sorted from bone marrow. This CDR3 reads CASRSGGANYEAFF. CDR3 in DNA: TGTGCCAGCAGGTCCGGGGGGGCAAACTACGAAGCTTTCTTT.